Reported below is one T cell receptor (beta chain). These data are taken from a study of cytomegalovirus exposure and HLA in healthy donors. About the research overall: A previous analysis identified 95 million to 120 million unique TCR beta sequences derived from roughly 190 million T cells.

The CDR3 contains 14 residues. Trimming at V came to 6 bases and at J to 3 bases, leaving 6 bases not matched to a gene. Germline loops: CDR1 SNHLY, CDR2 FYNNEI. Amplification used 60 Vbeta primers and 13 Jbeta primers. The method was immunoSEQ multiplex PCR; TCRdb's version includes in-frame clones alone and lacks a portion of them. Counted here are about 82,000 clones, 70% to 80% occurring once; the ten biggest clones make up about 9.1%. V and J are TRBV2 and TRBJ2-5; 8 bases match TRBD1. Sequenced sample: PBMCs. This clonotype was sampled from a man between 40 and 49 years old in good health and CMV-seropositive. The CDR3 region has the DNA TGTGCCAGCAGCCTGGACAGGGCGGAAGAGACCCAGTACTTC. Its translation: CASSLDRAEETQYF.